Listed below are T cell receptor beta chains from one sample, sequenced in a study of vaccination and CD4 T cells after COVID-19. TCRdb recomputed calls from the PCR reads with MiXCR, one row per CDR3 protein. The sample lists roughly 10,000 distinct CDR3 sequences, 34% occurring once. These receptors are not linked to any known antigen. What was sequenced was CD4+ T cells from blood, cultured in vitro. All receptors derive from a human donor in good health. The CDR3 runs from the conserved cysteine through the conserved F or W. A D gene is named only where the DNA matches it firmly. The size entry is marked missing in some rows and otherwise reads once, few, many or a size class.

CDR3nt: TGCAGTGCGGGTGGGGGACAGGCGAACACCGGGGAGCTGTTTTTT
CDR3aa: CSAGGGQANTGELFF
j_gene: TRBJ2-2
d_gene: TRBD1
v_gene: TRBV20-1
abundance: NA

CDR3nt: TGTGCCAGCAGCCACGGGAGGACAGGGGCGGTTCTACAGCCCCAGCATTTT
CDR3aa: CASSHGRTGAVLQPQHF
j_gene: TRBJ1-5
d_gene: TRBD1
v_gene: TRBV6-1
abundance: few

CDR3nt: TGTGCCAGCAGCGATCCGGGACAGGTCGAGACCCAGTACTTC
CDR3aa: CASSDPGQVETQYF
j_gene: TRBJ2-5
d_gene: TRBD1
v_gene: TRBV11-1
abundance: NA

CDR3nt: TGCGCCAGCAGCCAAGACAGGGGAGGATTCCAGCCCCAGCATTTT
CDR3aa: CASSQDRGGFQPQHF
j_gene: TRBJ1-5
d_gene: NA
v_gene: TRBV4-3
abundance: NA

CDR3nt: TGCAGCGTTTTCAGCCGGCTGAACACTGAAGCTTTCTTT
CDR3aa: CSVFSRLNTEAFF
j_gene: TRBJ1-1
d_gene: NA
v_gene: TRBV29-1
abundance: few

CDR3nt: TGCAGTGCTAGAACGGCCTATCCCAACTATGGCTACACCTTC
CDR3aa: CSARTAYPNYGYTF
j_gene: TRBJ1-2
d_gene: NA
v_gene: TRBV20-1
abundance: NA

CDR3nt: TGCAGTGCCCGGAAGGACGAGCAGTACTTC
CDR3aa: CSARKDEQYF
j_gene: TRBJ2-7
d_gene: NA
v_gene: TRBV20-1
abundance: NA

CDR3nt: TGTGCCAGCAGTTTAAGGGCCGGGTTGGGACTAGCGGGAGTGGAAGAGACCCAGTACTTC
CDR3aa: CASSLRAGLGLAGVEETQYF
j_gene: TRBJ2-5
d_gene: TRBD2
v_gene: TRBV12-3/TRBV12-4
abundance: NA

CDR3nt: TGCAGTGCTAGAGATCTCGGCGGGGGGGGCACCGGGGAGCTGTTTTTT
CDR3aa: CSARDLGGGGTGELFF
j_gene: TRBJ2-2
d_gene: TRBD2
v_gene: TRBV20-1
abundance: few

CDR3nt: TGTGCCAGCAGCAATAACTACGAGCAGTACTTC
CDR3aa: CASSNNYEQYF
j_gene: TRBJ2-7
d_gene: NA
v_gene: TRBV6-1
abundance: NA

CDR3nt: TGTGCCAGCAGCTTAGATAGTGGGTCAACCCAGTACTTC
CDR3aa: CASSLDSGSTQYF
j_gene: TRBJ2-5
d_gene: NA
v_gene: TRBV7-2
abundance: NA

CDR3nt: TGTGCTAGTGGTTTAAGGGGCCTGACAGACGAATATACGCAGTATTTT
CDR3aa: CASGLRGLTDEYTQYF
j_gene: TRBJ2-3
d_gene: NA
v_gene: TRBV12-5
abundance: NA

CDR3nt: TGCGCCAGCAGCTTGGAGGGGTCCACTGAAGCTTTCTTT
CDR3aa: CASSLEGSTEAFF
j_gene: TRBJ1-1
d_gene: NA
v_gene: TRBV5-1
abundance: NA

CDR3nt: TGCAGTGCTAGAGACGTAAATGGGGAGCAGTACTTC
CDR3aa: CSARDVNGEQYF
j_gene: TRBJ2-7
d_gene: NA
v_gene: TRBV20-1
abundance: few

CDR3nt: TGTGCCAGCAGCACCGGGGTGTACACTGAAGCTTTCTTT
CDR3aa: CASSTGVYTEAFF
j_gene: TRBJ1-1
d_gene: NA
v_gene: TRBV7-9
abundance: medium-sized

CDR3nt: TGTGCCAGCAGTTACGCCGGACCCTACGAGCAGTACTTC
CDR3aa: CASSYAGPYEQYF
j_gene: TRBJ2-7
d_gene: NA
v_gene: TRBV6-2/TRBV6-3
abundance: NA

CDR3nt: TGTGCCAGCAGTTACTCTCCGGGGCAAGAGACCCAGTACTTC
CDR3aa: CASSYSPGQETQYF
j_gene: TRBJ2-5
d_gene: NA
v_gene: TRBV6-5
abundance: NA

CDR3nt: TGTGCCAGCAGGTTGGGACTACCGAACTACGAGCAGTACTTC
CDR3aa: CASRLGLPNYEQYF
j_gene: TRBJ2-7
d_gene: TRBD2
v_gene: TRBV6-2/TRBV6-3
abundance: NA

CDR3nt: TGCAGTGCTAGAAGTCCGATGAACACCGGGGAGCTGTTTTTT
CDR3aa: CSARSPMNTGELFF
j_gene: TRBJ2-2
d_gene: NA
v_gene: TRBV20-1
abundance: few

CDR3nt: TGTGCCACCAGTTCACCTGGAAATCAGCCCCAGCATTTT
CDR3aa: CATSSPGNQPQHF
j_gene: TRBJ1-5
d_gene: NA
v_gene: TRBV24-1
abundance: NA

CDR3nt: TGTGCCAGCAGTTTGCTATTGAGGGATACGCAGTATTTT
CDR3aa: CASSLLLRDTQYF
j_gene: TRBJ2-3
d_gene: NA
v_gene: TRBV27
abundance: few

CDR3nt: TGTGCCAGCAGTGAAGGACAGGGTACAGATACGCAGTATTTT
CDR3aa: CASSEGQGTDTQYF
j_gene: TRBJ2-3
d_gene: TRBD1
v_gene: TRBV6-4
abundance: few

CDR3nt: TGTGCCAGCAGTACCCGGACAGGGGGTGCTTTCTTT
CDR3aa: CASSTRTGGAFF
j_gene: TRBJ1-1
d_gene: TRBD1
v_gene: TRBV28
abundance: NA

CDR3nt: TGTGCCAGCAGTCGGAGCAATCAGCCCCAGCATTTT
CDR3aa: CASSRSNQPQHF
j_gene: TRBJ1-5
d_gene: NA
v_gene: TRBV12-3/TRBV12-4
abundance: NA

CDR3nt: TGTGCCAGTAGTACCCCAGACAGGAAGGCGCAGCCCCAGCATTTT
CDR3aa: CASSTPDRKAQPQHF
j_gene: TRBJ1-5
d_gene: NA
v_gene: TRBV19
abundance: NA